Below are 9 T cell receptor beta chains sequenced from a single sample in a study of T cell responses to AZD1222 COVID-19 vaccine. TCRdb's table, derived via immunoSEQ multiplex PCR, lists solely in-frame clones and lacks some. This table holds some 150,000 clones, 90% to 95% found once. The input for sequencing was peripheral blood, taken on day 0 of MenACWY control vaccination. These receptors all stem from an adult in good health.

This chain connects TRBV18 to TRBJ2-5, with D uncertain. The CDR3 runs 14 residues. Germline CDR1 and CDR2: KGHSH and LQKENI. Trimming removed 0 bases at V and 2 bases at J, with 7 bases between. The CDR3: CASSPPIRQETQYF. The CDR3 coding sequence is TGTGCCAGCTCACCACCGATCAGGCAAGAGACCCAGTACTTC.

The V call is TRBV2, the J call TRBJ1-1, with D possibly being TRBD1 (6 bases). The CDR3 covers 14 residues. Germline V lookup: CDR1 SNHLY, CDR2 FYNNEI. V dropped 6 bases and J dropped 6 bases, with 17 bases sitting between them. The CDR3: CASRDRVTAAEAFF. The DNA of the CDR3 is TGTGCCAGCAGGGACAGAGTCACCGCGGCTGAAGCTTTCTTT.

This CDR3 is CASSSGGQGSEKLFF. As DNA, the CDR3 is TGTGCCAGCAGCTCGGGGGGACAGGGGTCTGAAAAACTGTTTTTT. The J gene is TRBJ1-4, the V gene TRBV7-2, with TRBD1 matching 10 bases. The V segment lost 4 bases and the J segment 7 bases; nucleotides outside the gene matches: 6. This CDR3 has 15 residues. In germline, CDR1 is SGHTA, CDR2 FQGNSA.

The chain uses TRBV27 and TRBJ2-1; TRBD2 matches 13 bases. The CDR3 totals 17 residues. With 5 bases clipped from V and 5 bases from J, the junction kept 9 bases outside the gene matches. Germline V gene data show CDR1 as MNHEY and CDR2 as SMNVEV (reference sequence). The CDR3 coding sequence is TGTGCCAGCAGTACCCGGACTAGCGGGAGTTTCAACAATGAGCAGTTCTTC. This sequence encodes CASSTRTSGSFNNEQFF.

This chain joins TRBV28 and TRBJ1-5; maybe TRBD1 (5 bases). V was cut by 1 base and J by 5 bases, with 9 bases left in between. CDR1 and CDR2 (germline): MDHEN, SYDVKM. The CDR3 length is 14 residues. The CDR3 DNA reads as TGTGCCAGCAGTTTATCAGGGCCTTATCAGCCCCAGCATTTT. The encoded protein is CASSLSGPYQPQHF.

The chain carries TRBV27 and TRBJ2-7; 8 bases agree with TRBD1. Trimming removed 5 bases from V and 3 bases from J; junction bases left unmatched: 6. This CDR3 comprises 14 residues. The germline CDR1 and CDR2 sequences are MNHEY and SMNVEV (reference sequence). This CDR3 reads CASSLTGASYEQYF. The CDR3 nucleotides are TGTGCCAGCAGTCTGACAGGGGCGAGCTACGAGCAGTACTTC.

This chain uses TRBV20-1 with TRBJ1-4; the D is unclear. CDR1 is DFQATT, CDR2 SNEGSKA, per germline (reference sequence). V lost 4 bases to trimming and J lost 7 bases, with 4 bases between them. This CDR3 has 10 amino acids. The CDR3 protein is CSAKGEKLFF. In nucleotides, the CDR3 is TGCAGTGCTAAAGGTGAAAAACTGTTTTTT.

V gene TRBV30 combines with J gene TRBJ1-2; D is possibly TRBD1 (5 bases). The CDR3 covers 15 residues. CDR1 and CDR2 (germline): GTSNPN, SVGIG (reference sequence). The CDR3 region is CAIGGDSRTNYGYTF. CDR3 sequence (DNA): TGTGCAATCGGCGGCGACAGCCGAACTAACTATGGCTACACCTTC.

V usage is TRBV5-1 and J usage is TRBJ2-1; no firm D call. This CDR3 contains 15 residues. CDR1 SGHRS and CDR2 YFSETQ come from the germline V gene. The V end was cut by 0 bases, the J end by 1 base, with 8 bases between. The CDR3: CASSLGGPSYNEQFF. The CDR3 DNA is TGCGCCAGCAGCTTGGGTGGGCCTTCCTACAATGAGCAGTTCTTC.